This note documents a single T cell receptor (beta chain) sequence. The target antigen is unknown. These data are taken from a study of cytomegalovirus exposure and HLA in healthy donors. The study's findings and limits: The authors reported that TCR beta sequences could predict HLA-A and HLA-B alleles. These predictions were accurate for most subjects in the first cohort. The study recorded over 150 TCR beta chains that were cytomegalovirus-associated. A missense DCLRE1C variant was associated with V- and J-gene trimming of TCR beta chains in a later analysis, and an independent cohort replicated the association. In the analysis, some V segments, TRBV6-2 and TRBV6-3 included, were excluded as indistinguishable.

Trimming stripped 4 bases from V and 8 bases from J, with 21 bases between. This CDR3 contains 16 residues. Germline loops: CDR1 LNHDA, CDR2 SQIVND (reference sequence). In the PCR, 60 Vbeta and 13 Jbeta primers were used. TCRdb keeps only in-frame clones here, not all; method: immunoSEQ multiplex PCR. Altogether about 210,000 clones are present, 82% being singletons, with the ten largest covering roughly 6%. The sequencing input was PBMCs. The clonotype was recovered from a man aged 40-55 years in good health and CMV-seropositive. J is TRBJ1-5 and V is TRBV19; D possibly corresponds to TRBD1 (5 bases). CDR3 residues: CASSTPRGQGGKPQHF. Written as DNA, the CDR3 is TGTGCCAGTAGTACCCCTCGAGGTCAGGGTGGAAAGCCCCAGCATTTT.